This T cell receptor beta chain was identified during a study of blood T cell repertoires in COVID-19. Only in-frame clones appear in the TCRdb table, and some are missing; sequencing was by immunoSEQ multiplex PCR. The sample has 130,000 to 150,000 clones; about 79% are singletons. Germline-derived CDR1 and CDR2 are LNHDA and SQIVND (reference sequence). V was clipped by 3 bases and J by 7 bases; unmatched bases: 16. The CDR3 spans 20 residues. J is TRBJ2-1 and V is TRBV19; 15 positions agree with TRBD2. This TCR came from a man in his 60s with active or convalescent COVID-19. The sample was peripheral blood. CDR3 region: CASSIRQARTSGRAKNEQFF. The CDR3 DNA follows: TGTGCCAGTAGTATCCGGCAGGCCAGGACTAGCGGGAGGGCCAAAAATGAGCAGTTCTTC.